The present TCR delta chain was sequenced within a study of delta chain sequences of gamma delta T cells (dated by TCRdb to about 2017). The protocol used for the library was PCR. Sequenced on an Illumina MiSeq. For TCRdb, the public reads were processed anew by CATT, and duplicate DNA sequences were folded into one row. The sample yields about 3,400 delta-chain clones; roughly two thirds were counted once. The top ten hold under 65% of the sample. Concerning this clone: This clone's antigen is unknown. Sequence at one end of the junction differs from germline and may be a read error.

Counted from cysteine to phenylalanine, this CDR3 has 20 amino acids. The DNA shown is the 60-base CDR3, in frame from base 1. The CDR1 and CDR2 encoded by the germline V gene are GEAIGNYY and EKD. The chain is made from TRDV2 and TRDJ1; tentative D gene TRDD3, with 5 bases matching. This receptor was taken from a human donor with breast cancer. The sequenced material came from a tumor sample. The CDR3 is CSCDAGSMEDNGCYTKKMIF. The DNA sequence is TGTTCTTGCGACGCCGGGTCAATGGAGGATAATGGATGTTACACCAAAAAGATGATTTTC.